This T cell receptor beta chain emerged from a study of blood T cell repertoires in COVID-19. This CDR3 contains 14 residues. V was shortened by 5 bases and J by 4 bases, with 13 bases between the two germline ends. The germline CDR1 and CDR2 sequences are SGDLS and YYNGEE. Profiling relied on immunoSEQ multiplex PCR, and the TCRdb table lists in-frame clones only, not all of them. The repertoire holds just over 650,000 clones, with over 80% as singletons. The specimen sequenced was peripheral blood. The sequence derives from a woman between 18 and 29 years old with acute or convalescent COVID-19. The rearrangement joins TRBV9 to TRBJ1-3; TRBD1 is a possible D gene (6 bases). CDR3 loop: CASRTGIGGNTIYF. CDR3 sequence (DNA): TGTGCCAGCAGGACAGGCATAGGCGGAAACACCATATATTTT. Based on the CDR3 plus reference TRBV9 and TRBJ1-3, the full variable domain is DSGVTQTPKHLITATGQRVTLRCSPRSGDLSVYWYQQSLDQGLQFLIQYYNGEERAKGNILERFSAQQFPDLHSELNLSSLELGDSALYFCASRTGIGGNTIYFGEGSWLTVV.